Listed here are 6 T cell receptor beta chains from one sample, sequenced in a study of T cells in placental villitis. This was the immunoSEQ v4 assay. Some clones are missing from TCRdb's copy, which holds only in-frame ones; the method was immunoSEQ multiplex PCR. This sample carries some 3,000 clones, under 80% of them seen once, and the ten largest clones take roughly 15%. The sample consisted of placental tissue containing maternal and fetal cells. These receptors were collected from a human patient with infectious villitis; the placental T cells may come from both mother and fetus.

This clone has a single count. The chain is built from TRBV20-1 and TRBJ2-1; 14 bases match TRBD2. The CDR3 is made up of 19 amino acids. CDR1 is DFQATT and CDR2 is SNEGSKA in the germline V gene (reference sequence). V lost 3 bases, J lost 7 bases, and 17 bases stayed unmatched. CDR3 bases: TGCAGTGCTAGTTTATGGGGACTAGCGGGAGTCTTACCTTCTAATGAGCAGTTCTTC. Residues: CSASLWGLAGVLPSNEQFF.

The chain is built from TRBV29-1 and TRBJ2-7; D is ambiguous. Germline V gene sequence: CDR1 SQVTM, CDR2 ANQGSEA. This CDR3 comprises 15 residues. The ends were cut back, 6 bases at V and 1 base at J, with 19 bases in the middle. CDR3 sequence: CSVETAGGVSYEQYF. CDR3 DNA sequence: TGCAGCGTCGAAACGGCTGGCGGCGTTTCCTACGAGCAGTACTTC.

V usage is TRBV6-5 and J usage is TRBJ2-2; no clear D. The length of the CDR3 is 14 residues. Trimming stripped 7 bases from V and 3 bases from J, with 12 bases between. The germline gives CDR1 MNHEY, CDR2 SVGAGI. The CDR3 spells CASMVEGDTGELFF. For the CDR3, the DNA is TGTGCCAGCATGGTGGAAGGTGACACCGGGGAGCTGTTTTTT.

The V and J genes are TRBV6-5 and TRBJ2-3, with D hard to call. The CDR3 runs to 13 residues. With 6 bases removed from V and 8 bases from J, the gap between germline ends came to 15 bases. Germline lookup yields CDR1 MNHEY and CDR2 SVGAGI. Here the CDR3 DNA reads TGTGCCAGCAGCCCCTGGTCCGGACCTACGCAGTATTTT. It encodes CASSPWSGPTQYF.

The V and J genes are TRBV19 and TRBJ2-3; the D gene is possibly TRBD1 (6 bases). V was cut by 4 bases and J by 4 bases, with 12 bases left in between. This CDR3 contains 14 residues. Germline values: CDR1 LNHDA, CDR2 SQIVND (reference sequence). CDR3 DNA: TGTGCCAGTAGTAGGGTGGGGGCCCCAGATACGCAGTATTTT. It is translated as CASSRVGAPDTQYF.

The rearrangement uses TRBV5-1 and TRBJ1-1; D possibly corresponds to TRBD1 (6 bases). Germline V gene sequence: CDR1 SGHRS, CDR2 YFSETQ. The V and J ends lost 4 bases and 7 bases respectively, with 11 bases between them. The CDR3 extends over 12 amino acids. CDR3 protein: CASSPETGEAFF. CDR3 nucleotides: TGCGCCAGCAGCCCGGAGACAGGTGAAGCTTTCTTT.